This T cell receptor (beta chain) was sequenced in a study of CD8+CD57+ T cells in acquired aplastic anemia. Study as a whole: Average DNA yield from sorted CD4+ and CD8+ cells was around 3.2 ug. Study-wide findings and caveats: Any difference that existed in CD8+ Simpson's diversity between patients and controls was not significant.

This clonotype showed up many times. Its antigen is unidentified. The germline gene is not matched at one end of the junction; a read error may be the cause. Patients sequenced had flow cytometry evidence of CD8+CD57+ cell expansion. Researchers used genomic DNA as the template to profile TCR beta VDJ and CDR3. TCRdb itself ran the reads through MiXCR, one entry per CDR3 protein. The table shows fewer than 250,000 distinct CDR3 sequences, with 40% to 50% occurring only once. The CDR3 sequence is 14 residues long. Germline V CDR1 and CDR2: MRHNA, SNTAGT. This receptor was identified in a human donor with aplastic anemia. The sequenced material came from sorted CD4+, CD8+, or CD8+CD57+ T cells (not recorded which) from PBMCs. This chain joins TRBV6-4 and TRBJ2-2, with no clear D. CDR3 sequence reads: CASREQANIGELFF. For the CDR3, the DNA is TGTGCCAGCAGGGAGCAAGCGAACATCGGGGAGCTGTTTTTT.